This T cell receptor (beta chain) was identified during a study of T cells in localized non-small cell lung cancer. Findings and limits, study-wide: Clonality of T cells reached its maximum in uninvolved adjacent lung, surpassing tumor.

Measured with immunoSEQ multiplex PCR; TCRdb has only the in-frame clones, and not every one. The sample includes tens of thousands of clones, approximately 89% of them seen just once. Turning to this clone: Antigen unknown.

Germline lookup yields CDR1 SEHNR and CDR2 FQNEAQ (reference sequence). The CDR3 spans 14 residues. Trimming removed 4 bases from V and 9 bases from J; junction bases left unmatched: 5. The rearrangement joins TRBV7-9 to TRBJ2-3; 12 bases are shared with TRBD2. The receptor was derived from an older female donor with stage II lung adenocarcinoma. Sequenced here: peripheral blood mononuclear cells, sampled before any cancer treatment. The CDR3 loop is CASSYGLAGSTQYF. CDR3 coding DNA: TGTGCCAGCAGCTACGGACTAGCGGGGAGCACGCAGTATTTT.